This T cell receptor beta chain was obtained from a study of T cell responses to AZD1222 COVID-19 vaccine. The CDR3 runs 18 residues. Germline lookup yields CDR1 SEHNR and CDR2 FQNEAQ (reference sequence). Deletions cut 5 bases from V and 1 base from J, with 23 bases between. Libraries were prepared by immunoSEQ multiplex PCR; TCRdb keeps only in-frame clonotypes and omits some of them. The sample has about 91,000 clones, 70% to 90% seen once. This TCR was sampled from an adult in good health. This sequence joins TRBV7-9 and TRBJ1-1; a weak D match, TRBD1 (5 bases). The source material was peripheral blood, sampled on day 0 of AZD1222 vaccination. CDR3: CASSDRIPGGGKNTEAFF. The CDR3, as DNA: TGTGCCAGCAGCGATCGGATACCAGGCGGGGGGAAGAACACTGAAGCTTTCTTT.